The source of this TCR beta chain is a study of identical twins. A single record per CDR3 protein comes from TCRdb applying MiXCR to the 5' RACE reads. Of a few hundred thousand distinct CDR3 sequences listed, under 20% are singletons. The V end was cut by 4 bases, the J end by 9 bases, with 13 bases between. This CDR3 is 12 amino acids long. The germline V gene has CDR1 MNHEY and CDR2 SVGAGI. The rearrangement joins TRBV6-5 to TRBJ2-7; no clear D gene. Sequenced material: naive T cells sorted from blood. The clonotype was recovered from a man over 45 in good health. Here the CDR3 DNA reads TGTGCCAGCAGTTTACCCTCTTCGAGGCAGTACTTC. Its protein product is CASSLPSSRQYF.